This TCR beta chain is from a study of cytomegalovirus exposure and HLA in healthy donors. Study-wide results and caveats: The study found most TCR sequences rare, yet found some public TCRs in many donors. After further analysis at a later stage, 16,951 TCR beta sequences were associated with HLA alleles at 0.05 false discovery rate.

With respect to this clone: The antigen is not known.

All donors participated as healthy donors of bone marrow. Primers included in the PCR were 60 Vbeta and 13 Jbeta primers. Sequencing was performed with immunoSEQ multiplex PCR; in TCRdb, only in-frame clones are kept and a portion is missing. There are about 190,000 clones in the sample; approximately 82% occur only once, and approximately 2% lies in the top ten. V lost 5 bases to trimming and J lost 6 bases; unmatched junction nucleotides: 3. Germline assignment: CDR1 SEHNR and CDR2 FQNEAQ (reference sequence). This CDR3 contains 13 residues. The source of this sequence is a woman aged 18-30 years in good health and CMV-seropositive. Specimen: PBMCs. The genes are TRBV7-9 and TRBJ2-1, with 8 bases matching TRBD2. The DNA of the CDR3 is TGTGCCAGCAGCCCCGGGACTAGCAATGAGCAGTTCTTC. It is translated as CASSPGTSNEQFF.